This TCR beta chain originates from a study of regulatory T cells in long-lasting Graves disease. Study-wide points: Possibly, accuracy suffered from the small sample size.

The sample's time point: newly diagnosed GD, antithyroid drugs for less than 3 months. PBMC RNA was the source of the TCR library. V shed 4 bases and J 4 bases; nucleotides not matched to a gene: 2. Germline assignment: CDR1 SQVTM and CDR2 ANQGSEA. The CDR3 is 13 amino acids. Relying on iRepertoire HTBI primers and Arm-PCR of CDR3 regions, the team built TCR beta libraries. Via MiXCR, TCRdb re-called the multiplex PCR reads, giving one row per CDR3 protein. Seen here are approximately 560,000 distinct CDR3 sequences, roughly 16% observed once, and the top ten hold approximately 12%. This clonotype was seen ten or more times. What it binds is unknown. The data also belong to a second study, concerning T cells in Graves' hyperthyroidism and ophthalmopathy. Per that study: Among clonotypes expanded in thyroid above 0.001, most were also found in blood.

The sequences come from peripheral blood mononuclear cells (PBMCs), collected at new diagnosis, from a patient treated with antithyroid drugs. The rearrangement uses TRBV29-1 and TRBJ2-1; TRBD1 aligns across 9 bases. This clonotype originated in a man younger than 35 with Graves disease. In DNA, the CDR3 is TGCAGCGTTGGACAGGGGGAGTACAATGAGCAGTTCTTC. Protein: CSVGQGEYNEQFF.